Following are 9 T cell receptor beta chains from one sample sequenced in a study of blood T cell repertoires in COVID-19. Some clones are missing from TCRdb's copy, which holds only in-frame ones; the method was immunoSEQ multiplex PCR. In the table there are approximately 500,000 clones, approximately 83% of which are singletons. Material for sequencing was peripheral blood. All receptors derive from a human donor in a cohort sampled during active COVID-19.

V and J are TRBV29-1 and TRBJ2-2; D is perhaps TRBD2 (5 bases). V was pared by 6 bases and J by 4 bases, with 12 bases between. The germline CDR1 and CDR2 sequences are SQVTM and ANQGSEA. The CDR3 is 13 residues long. The CDR3 DNA sequence: TGCAGCGTAGGGAGCGTGAGCACCGGGGAGCTGTTTTTT. Translated, it gives CSVGSVSTGELFF.

This chain links TRBV19 with TRBJ1-2; 7 nucleotides match TRBD1. This CDR3 is built from 15 residues. Germline V gene sequence: CDR1 LNHDA, CDR2 SQIVND (reference sequence). V was clipped by 5 bases and J by 6 bases; unmatched bases: 12. CDR3 sequence: CASSPIDREVNGYTF. The CDR3 DNA is TGTGCCAGTAGTCCTATAGACAGGGAAGTCAATGGCTACACCTTC.

With regard to this clone: The same CDR3 arises from other DNA sequences in this sample as well. The chain employs TRBV7-3 and TRBJ2-5; D uncertain. Trimming shortened V by 0 bases and J by 2 bases, and 4 bases separated the two germline ends. CDR3 length equals 13 residues. The germline V gene has CDR1 SGHTA and CDR2 FQGTGA. The CDR3 bases are TGTGCCAGCAGCTTAACTCGGCAAGAGACCCAGTACTTC. Encoded protein: CASSLTRQETQYF.

The rearrangement uses TRBV7-3 and TRBJ2-1; 12 bases fit TRBD2. The CDR3 runs to 16 residues. V shed 1 base and J 6 bases; nucleotides not matched to a gene: 4. CDR1 is SGHTA and CDR2 is FQGTGA in the germline V gene. In nucleotides, the CDR3 is TGTGCCAGCAGCTTAAGGCCTAGCGGGAGGGGCAATGAGCAGTTCTTC. Its protein is CASSLRPSGRGNEQFF.

This chain joins TRBV2 and TRBJ2-1; TRBD2 is a possible D gene (7 bases). V lost 8 bases to trimming and J lost 8 bases, with 16 bases between them. Germline CDR1 SNHLY, CDR2 FYNNEI. This CDR3 spans 13 amino acids. CDR3 amino acids: CASVIGGRDEQFF. As DNA, the CDR3 is TGTGCCAGCGTTATCGGGGGGCGCGATGAGCAGTTCTTC.

CDR3 DNA sequence: TGTGCCAGCAGCCAAGACACTAGCGGGAAGGGCGATACGCAGTATTTT. It is translated as CASSQDTSGKGDTQYF. The chain recombines TRBV4-2 with TRBJ2-3; the match to TRBD2 covers 10 bases. Germline CDR1 LGHNA, CDR2 YNFKEQ. This CDR3 spans 16 amino acids. The junction had 6 bases not matched to a gene; V was cut back by 0 bases and J by 6 bases.

The gene calls are TRBV6-5 and TRBJ1-6, with a weak D call TRBD1 (6 bases). CDR1 is MNHEY, CDR2 SVGAGI, per germline. The V and J ends lost 6 bases and 8 bases respectively, with 14 bases between them. There are 14 residues in the CDR3. DNA for the CDR3: TGTGCCAGCAGGGGAGACAGGATTGATTCACCCCTCCACTTT. It encodes CASRGDRIDSPLHF.

The gene calls are TRBV5-6 and TRBJ1-5; D not resolved. Germline assignment: CDR1 SGHDT and CDR2 YYEEEE. The CDR3 is 16 amino acids. V was pared by 3 bases and J by 4 bases, with 17 bases between. The CDR3: CASSSLGRGGNQPQHF. The DNA for the CDR3 is TGTGCCAGCAGCTCCCTAGGGCGGGGTGGAAATCAGCCCCAGCATTTT.

The chain carries TRBV18 and TRBJ2-4; D possibly corresponds to TRBD2 (5 bases). Germline V gives CDR1 KGHSH, CDR2 LQKENI. This CDR3 is 13 amino acids long. V was cut by 7 bases and J by 5 bases, with 12 bases left in between. CDR3 in DNA: TGTGCCAGCTTGGATCGAGCGGAAAACATTCAGTACTTC. Its translation is CASLDRAENIQYF.